This T cell receptor (beta chain) was found in a study of blood T cell repertoires in COVID-19. The repertoire was sequenced with immunoSEQ multiplex PCR; TCRdb's copy has only in-frame clones and lacks some. The sample records 150,000 to 180,000 clones, about four fifths being singletons. The germline V and J ends were trimmed by 8 bases and 3 bases, with 14 bases remaining between them. Germline V gene lookup returns CDR1 LNHDA and CDR2 SQIVND (reference sequence). The CDR3 contains 14 residues. The rearrangement joins TRBV19 to TRBJ1-5; the D gene is possibly TRBD1 (6 bases). The specimen was peripheral blood. The TCR sequence derives from a woman between 55 and 75 years old with acute or convalescent COVID-19. The CDR3 sequence is CASSRTDYNQPQHF. The CDR3 DNA reads as TGTGCCAGTTCTCGGACAGATTACAATCAGCCCCAGCATTTT. The full variable domain, its missing parts supplied by reference TRBV19 and TRBJ1-5, is DGGITQSPKYLFRKEGQNVTLSCEQNLNHDAMYWYRQDPGQGLRLIYYSQIVNDFQKGDIAEGYSVSREKKESFPLTVTSAQKNPTAFYLCASSRTDYNQPQHFGDGTRLSIL.